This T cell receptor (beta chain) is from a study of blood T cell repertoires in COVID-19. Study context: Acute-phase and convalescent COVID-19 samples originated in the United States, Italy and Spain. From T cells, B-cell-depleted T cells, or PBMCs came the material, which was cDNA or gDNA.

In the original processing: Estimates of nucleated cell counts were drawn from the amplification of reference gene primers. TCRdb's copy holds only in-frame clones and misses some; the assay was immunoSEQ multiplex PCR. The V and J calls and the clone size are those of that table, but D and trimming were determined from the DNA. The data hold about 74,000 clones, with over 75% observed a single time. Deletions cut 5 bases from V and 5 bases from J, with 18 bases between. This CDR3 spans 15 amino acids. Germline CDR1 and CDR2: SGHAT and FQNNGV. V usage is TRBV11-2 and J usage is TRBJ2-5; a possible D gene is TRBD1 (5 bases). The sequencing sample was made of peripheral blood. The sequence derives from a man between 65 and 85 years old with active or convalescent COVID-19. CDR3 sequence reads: CASSPWSGSGETQYF. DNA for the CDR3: TGTGCCAGCAGCCCTTGGTCAGGGTCAGGTGAGACCCAGTACTTC.